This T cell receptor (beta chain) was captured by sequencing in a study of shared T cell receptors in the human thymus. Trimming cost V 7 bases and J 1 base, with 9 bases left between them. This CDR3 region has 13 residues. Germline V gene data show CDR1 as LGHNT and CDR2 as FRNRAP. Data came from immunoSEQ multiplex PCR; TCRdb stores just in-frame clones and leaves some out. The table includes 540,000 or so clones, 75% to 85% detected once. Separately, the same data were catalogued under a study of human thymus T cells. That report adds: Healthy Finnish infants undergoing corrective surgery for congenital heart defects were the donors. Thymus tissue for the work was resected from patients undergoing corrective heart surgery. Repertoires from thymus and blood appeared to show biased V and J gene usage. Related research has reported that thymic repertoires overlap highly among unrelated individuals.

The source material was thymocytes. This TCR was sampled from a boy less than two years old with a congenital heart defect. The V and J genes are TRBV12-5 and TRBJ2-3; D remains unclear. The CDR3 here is CASALCCTDTQYF. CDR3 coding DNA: TGTGCTAGTGCCCTTTGTTGCACAGATACGCAGTATTTT.